This passage covers 21 T cell receptor beta chains from one sample sequenced in a study of identical twins. TCRdb independently ran MiXCR on the 5' RACE reads; one entry per CDR3 protein. This table has 200,000 to 250,000 distinct CDR3 sequences, around 7.6% appearing once. The same data also contributed to another study, on yellow fever vaccine responses in identical twins.

The material sequenced was CD8+ T cells sorted from blood. The receptors come from a woman aged 18-35 years in good health.

This clonotype has a count of ten or more. The gene calls are TRBV20-1 and TRBJ2-1; TRBD1 is a possible D gene (6 bases). This CDR3 comprises 14 residues. V was pared by 0 bases and J by 5 bases, with 11 bases between. CDR1 and CDR2 from the germline V gene are DFQATT and SNEGSKA (reference sequence). CDR3: CSARDSGQHNEQFF. CDR3 nucleotide sequence: TGCAGTGCTAGAGACAGTGGACAGCACAATGAGCAGTTCTTC.

This chain joins TRBV7-9 and TRBJ2-7; D ambiguous. The CDR3 is 15 amino acids. Germline CDR1 SEHNR, CDR2 FQNEAQ (reference sequence). V was pared by 2 bases and J by 3 bases, with 14 bases between. The CDR3, as DNA: TGTGCCAGCAGCTTAAGGTCAGAAAAGGGCTACGAGCAGTACTTC. Translating it yields CASSLRSEKGYEQYF.

This clonotype was found a few times. The V call is TRBV28, the J call TRBJ1-5; D uncertain. Trimming removed 3 bases at V and 0 bases at J, with 6 bases between. Germline CDR1 is MDHEN and CDR2 is SYDVKM. There are 14 residues in the CDR3. The CDR3 sequence is CASSLRASNQPQHF. In nucleotides, the CDR3 is TGTGCCAGCAGTTTGAGGGCTAGCAATCAGCCCCAGCATTTT. Looking up the rest from reference TRBV28 and TRBJ1-5 gives the full variable domain: DVKVTQSSRYLVKRTGEKVFLECVQDMDHENMFWYRQDPGLGLRLIYFSYDVKMKEKGDIPEGYSVSREKKERFSLILESASTNQTSMYLCASSLRASNQPQHFGDGTRLSIL.

This clonotype turned up a few times. The genes are TRBV20-1 and TRBJ2-5, with D possibly matching TRBD1 (6 bases). CDR1 and CDR2 from the germline V gene are DFQATT and SNEGSKA (reference sequence). The CDR3 loop spans 14 amino acids. V was trimmed by 4 bases and J by 2 bases, leaving 14 bases between them. This CDR3 is CSANDRTAQETQYF. CDR3 coding DNA: TGCAGTGCTAACGACAGGACGGCTCAAGAGACCCAGTACTTC.

This clonotype was seen ten or more times. The DNA for the CDR3 is TGTGCCACCAGCAGACTCCCAGGGGGTCCAGATACGCAGTATTTT. Amino acids: CATSRLPGGPDTQYF. V and J are TRBV15 and TRBJ2-3; 7 bases line up with TRBD1. Germline values: CDR1 LNHNV, CDR2 YYDKDF (reference sequence). There are 15 residues in the CDR3. J was trimmed by 4 bases and V by 2 bases; bases with no gene match: 6. Filled out from reference TRBV15 and TRBJ2-3, the complete variable domain reads DAMVIQNPRYQVTQFGKPVTLSCSQTLNHNVMYWYQQKSSQAPKLLFHYYDKDFNNEADTPDNFQSRRPNTSFCFLDIRSPGLGDTAMYLCATSRLPGGPDTQYFGPGTRLTVL.

The chain is built from TRBV4-1 and TRBJ2-1, with D tentatively TRBD1 or TRBD2 (7 bases each). V was pared by 6 bases and J by 5 bases, with 20 bases between. Germline lookup yields CDR1 MGHRA and CDR2 YSYEKL. The length of the CDR3 is 16 residues. CDR3 sequence: CASSRRGDYVNNEQFF. CDR3 nucleotides: TGCGCCAGCAGTCGCAGGGGGGACTATGTAAACAATGAGCAGTTCTTC.

This clonotype was counted between two and nine times. The chain combines TRBV13 with TRBJ1-2, with TRBD1 matching 7 bases. The CDR3 is 15 residues long. Germline-derived CDR1 and CDR2 are PRHDT and FYEKMQ (reference sequence). J gave up 3 bases and V 4 bases, and 8 bases lay outside the gene matches. Here the CDR3 reads CASSSRDSNYYGYTF. In nucleotides, the CDR3 is TGTGCCAGCAGCTCCAGGGACAGCAACTACTATGGCTACACCTTC.

This clonotype was counted many times. This chain joins TRBV29-1 and TRBJ1-2; D is perhaps TRBD1 (5 bases). The germline CDR1 and CDR2 sequences are SQVTM and ANQGSEA. V was pared by 0 bases and J by 7 bases, with 6 bases between. CDR3 length equals 11 residues. CDR3 nucleotides: TGCAGCGTTGAAGACAGGGCTGGCTACACCTTC. It is translated as CSVEDRAGYTF.

Ten or more counts support this clonotype. The CDR3 coding sequence is TGTGCCAGCGGTACAGATACGCAGTATTTT. Protein: CASGTDTQYF. This chain connects TRBV7-6 to TRBJ2-3; the D is unclear. V was shortened by 8 bases and J by 3 bases, with 3 bases between the two germline ends. The CDR3 spans 10 residues. Germline V CDR1 and CDR2: SGHVS, FNYEAQ.

This clonotype was picked up many times. The chain is built from TRBV29-1 and TRBJ2-2; D might be TRBD1 (6 bases). V was clipped by 6 bases and J by 4 bases, with 18 bases between them. The germline gives CDR1 SQVTM, CDR2 ANQGSEA. The CDR3 sequence is 15 residues long. CDR3 coding DNA: TGCAGCGTAGAGATCCGGGACACATCCACCGGGGAGCTGTTTTTT. Protein: CSVEIRDTSTGELFF.

There are many counts of this clonotype. The chain recombines TRBV28 with TRBJ2-3; D possibly corresponds to TRBD1 (6 bases). V shed 6 bases and J shed 2 bases, with 15 bases lying between them. CDR1 is MDHEN and CDR2 is SYDVKM in the germline V gene. The length of the CDR3 is 15 residues. CDR3: CASREIRDNTDTQYF. In DNA form, the CDR3 reads TGTGCCAGCAGAGAAATAAGGGACAACACAGATACGCAGTATTTT.

The sample holds a few counts of this clonotype. The chain is built from TRBV28 and TRBJ2-5; 16 bases map to TRBD2. The V segment lost 4 bases and the J segment 5 bases; nucleotides outside the gene matches: 10. The CDR3 has 18 amino acids. The germline CDR1 and CDR2 sequences are MDHEN and SYDVKM. Written as DNA, the CDR3 is TGTGCCAGCAGTTCGGGACTAGCGGGGGGGCTAACCAGGGAGACCCAGTACTTC. Translating gives CASSSGLAGGLTRETQYF.

In DNA form, the CDR3 reads TGCAGCGTGGCAGGTGGTGGAGGGGGTTACAATGAGCAGTTCTTC. Amino acid sequence: CSVAGGGGGYNEQFF. The V and J genes are TRBV29-1 and TRBJ2-1; D is possibly TRBD1 or TRBD2 (6 bases each). Germline lookup yields CDR1 SQVTM and CDR2 ANQGSEA. Between the trimmed V and J ends, which lost 6 bases and 4 bases, there was a span of 19 bases. The CDR3 length is 15 residues.

V is TRBV6-1 and J is TRBJ2-7; TRBD2 agrees at 16 bases. V shed 3 bases, J shed 0 bases, and the junction held 2 bases outside the gene matches. Germline V CDR1 and CDR2: MNHNS, SASEGT. The CDR3 has 17 residues. CDR3 in amino acids: CASSDGTSGGGSYEQYV. The CDR3 nucleotides are TGTGCCAGCAGTGACGGGACTAGCGGGGGGGGCTCCTACGAGCAGTACGTC.

This clonotype was counted many times. The J gene is TRBJ2-1, the V gene TRBV12-3 or TRBV12-4; 7 nucleotides agree with TRBD2. Germline trimming cut 6 bases from V and 3 bases from J; bases unmatched to any gene: 5. CDR3 length: 14 amino acids. CDR3 sequence reads: CASRTSSHYNEQFF. The CDR3 coding sequence is TGTGCCAGCAGGACTAGCAGTCACTACAATGAGCAGTTCTTC.

About this clonotype: An end of the junction does not agree with germline; a read error may underlie this. The gene calls are TRBV27 and TRBJ2-3; D ambiguous. CDR3 length: 15 residues. Per the germline V gene, CDR1 is MNHEY and CDR2 is SMNVEV (reference sequence). CDR3 DNA sequence: TGTTCCAGCAGTTTTCAACTGGCCCTCTCAGATACGCAGTATTTT. This translates into CSSSFQLALSDTQYF.

This clonotype was seen more than once but under ten times. The J gene is TRBJ1-3, the V gene TRBV15; D gene uncertain. The CDR3 is 14 amino acids. CDR1 and CDR2 from the germline V gene are LNHNV and YYDKDF (reference sequence). Trimming left V 4 bases short and J 4 bases short, with 11 bases between. CDR3 DNA sequence: TGTGCCACCAGCACCCTGTCAGACGGAAACACCATATATTTT. Protein: CATSTLSDGNTIYF.

This clonotype has just a few counts. V and J are TRBV29-1 and TRBJ2-3, with 9 bases matching TRBD2. This CDR3 has 16 amino acids. The junction had 9 bases not matched to a gene; V was cut back by 2 bases and J by 3 bases. CDR1 is SQVTM and CDR2 is ANQGSEA in the germline V gene. The CDR3 bases are TGCAGCGTTGAATTGGCGAGCGGGAGGTCGACAGATACGCAGTATTTT. Amino acids: CSVELASGRSTDTQYF.

This rearrangement joins TRBV5-5 to TRBJ2-1, with 12 bases matching TRBD1. J lost 8 bases, V lost 7 bases, and 19 bases had no gene match. CDR3 size: 18 residues. Germline assignment: CDR1 SGHKS and CDR2 YYEKEE (reference sequence). The CDR3 sequence: CASWGRDRGLRSTYEQFF. DNA for the CDR3: TGTGCCAGCTGGGGTCGGGACAGGGGGCTAAGAAGCACGTATGAGCAGTTCTTC.

V gene TRBV20-1 combines with J gene TRBJ2-1, with 14 bases fitting TRBD2. Germline V lookup: CDR1 DFQATT, CDR2 SNEGSKA (reference sequence). This CDR3 spans 14 amino acids. With V trimmed by 5 bases and J by 9 bases, 6 bases remained unmatched. The CDR3: CSAFGTSGGIEQFF. For the CDR3, the DNA is TGCAGTGCTTTCGGGACTAGCGGGGGCATTGAGCAGTTCTTC.

About this clonotype: A much larger clone sits a single nucleotide away, making a read error possible. The chain recombines TRBV12-3 or TRBV12-4 with TRBJ2-5; 8 bases map to TRBD1. With V trimmed by 6 bases and J by 5 bases, 11 bases remained unmatched. The CDR3 runs to 15 residues. The CDR3 here is CASSPLGTGAETQYF. DNA of the CDR3: TGTGCCAGCAGCCCTCTTGGGACAGGCGCCGAGACCCAGTACTTC.